This T cell receptor beta chain was sequenced for a study of CD8+CD57+ T cells in acquired aplastic anemia. Across the study: An average of approximately 3.2 ug of DNA was obtained from sorted CD4+ and CD8+ cells.

Study outcomes and limitations: Shared by patients and controls, some 29 CD8+ CDR3s were abundant in patients.

Patients who underwent sequencing had shown CD8+CD57+ cell expansion by flow cytometry. All patients had severe acquired aplastic anemia. Untreated patients provided the blood samples, with no therapy given before sampling. Genomic DNA constituted the template upon which TCR beta VDJ and CDR3 profiling was performed. TCRdb passed the reads through MiXCR, listing each CDR3 protein once. The sample contains just over 450,000 distinct CDR3 sequences, around a third of which appear only once. This clonotype has a handful of counts. Antigen unknown. The V and J ends lost 5 bases and 2 bases respectively, with 5 bases between them. The CDR3 spans 12 residues. Germline V gives CDR1 KGHDR, CDR2 SFDVKD.

The source is a human donor with aplastic anemia. Sequenced: sorted CD4+, CD8+, or CD8+CD57+ T cells (not recorded which) from PBMCs. This chain links TRBV24-1 with TRBJ1-1; no definite D call. CDR3 DNA sequence: TGTGCCACCAGTGCTAGTAACACTGAAGCTTTCTTT. It is translated as CATSASNTEAFF.